This is a list of T cell receptor beta chains from one sample in a study of T cells in Graves' hyperthyroidism and ophthalmopathy. TCRdb redid the calling of the multiplex PCR reads with MiXCR, one entry per CDR3 protein. The sample has about 700,000 distinct CDR3 sequences; about 15% are singletons. The sample comprised blood. All receptors derive from a woman in her late teens or twenties with Graves' hyperthyroidism. Both conserved end residues are part of each CDR3. D genes are given only for firm matches. Clone size, where shown, is once, few, many, or a class for clones that have expanded.

D	length	size	J	V	DNA	CDR3
TRBD1	13	few	TRBJ2-7	TRBV6-2/TRBV6-3	TGTGCCAGCAGTGAGACAGGGTACTACGAGCAGTACTTC	CASSETGYYEQYF
-	14	-	TRBJ2-7	TRBV19	TGTGCCAGTAGTATGGGTACAAGCTCCTACGAGCAGTACTTC	CASSMGTSSYEQYF
-	13	few	TRBJ2-7	TRBV20-1	TGCAGGGCCCCCGGGACGTTAGCAGGCGAGCAGTACTTC	CRAPGTLAGEQYF
TRBD1	15	-	TRBJ2-3	TRBV29-1	TGCAGCGCCCTGAAGGGGACAGGGAACACAGATACGCAGTATTTT	CSALKGTGNTDTQYF
TRBD2	16	-	TRBJ2-1	TRBV7-9	TGTGCCAGCAGCTTAGCTTCTCTAGCGGGAGGTAAGAAGCAGTTCTTC	CASSLASLAGGKKQFF
-	14	once	TRBJ2-3	TRBV20-1	TGCAGTGCTAGGCGCTGGGGCGGAATAGATACGCAGTATTTT	CSARRWGGIDTQYF
-	13	few	TRBJ2-2	TRBV12-3/TRBV12-4	TGTGCCAGCAGTTTCCAGATGGGCGGGGAGCTGTTTTTT	CASSFQMGGELFF
TRBD2	16	-	TRBJ2-7	TRBV19	TGTGCCAGTAGTCAAACGGGACCCCGGGGGGCCTACGAGCAGTACTTC	CASSQTGPRGAYEQYF
TRBD2	16	few	TRBJ2-1	TRBV7-9	TGTGCCAGCAGACATTTGAGCGGGAGGGCCACCGATGAGCAGTTCTTC	CASRHLSGRATDEQFF
TRBD2	16	few	TRBJ2-5	TRBV7-2	TGTGCCAGCAGCTTAAGTAGCGGGAGGGCCCTTGAGACCCAGTACTTC	CASSLSSGRALETQYF
TRBD2	16	-	TRBJ2-1	TRBV7-8	TGTGCCAGCAGCGATCCGGGACTAGCGTTGAACAATGAGCAGTTCTTC	CASSDPGLALNNEQFF
-	13	-	TRBJ1-2	TRBV6-1	TGTGCCAGCAGTGACAACGGCCTGGATGGCTACACCTTC	CASSDNGLDGYTF
-	14	-	TRBJ1-5	TRBV6-1	TGTGCCAGCAGTTCTAGGGTTGGCAATCAGCCCCAGCATTTT	CASSSRVGNQPQHF
TRBD1	14	-	TRBJ1-4	TRBV7-9	TGTGCCAGCAGCGTCCGGGACAGCCGTGAAAAACTGTTTTTT	CASSVRDSREKLFF
-	15	many	TRBJ1-2	TRBV5-1	TGCGCCAGCCGACCTTCCGGGACAAGGGAATATGGCTACACCTTC	CASRPSGTREYGYTF
TRBD1	13	many	TRBJ2-7	TRBV12-3/TRBV12-4	TGTGCCAGCAGCCTAACAGGGGGCGCCGAGCAGTACTTC	CASSLTGGAEQYF
TRBD1	13	many	TRBJ1-2	TRBV7-8	TGTGCCAGCAGCAAGACAGGGGACTATGGCTACACCTTC	CASSKTGDYGYTF
-	16	-	TRBJ2-3	TRBV19	TGTGCCAGTAGTAGTTTCGTCTACCCTAGCACGGATACGCAGTATTTT	CASSSFVYPSTDTQYF
-	13	-	TRBJ1-5	TRBV29-1	TGCAGCGTTGGGTGGGGGGGCAATCAGCCCCAGCATTTT	CSVGWGGNQPQHF
TRBD2	16	few	TRBJ2-7	TRBV6-1	TGTGCCAGCAGTGAAGCGATAAGCGGGGCCTCCTACGAGCAGTACTTC	CASSEAISGASYEQYF
TRBD2	15	many	TRBJ2-5	TRBV18	TGTGCCAGCTCACCACCGAGCGGGGTACAAGAGACCCAGCACTTC	CASSPPSGVQETQHF
-	13	many	TRBJ1-5	TRBV20-1	TGCAGTGCTAGACGGGCAGCTAATCAGCCCCAGCATTTT	CSARRAANQPQHF
TRBD1	13	many	TRBJ2-2	TRBV10-3	TGTGCCACCGGGACAGTCAACACCGGGGAGCTGTTTTTT	CATGTVNTGELFF
-	12	many	TRBJ2-7	TRBV12-3/TRBV12-4	TGTGCCAGCTCGAGACAGTCCTACGAGCAGTACTTC	CASSRQSYEQYF
TRBD1	14	few	TRBJ2-3	TRBV7-7	TGTGCTAGCAGCCACAGGGGGATCACAGATACGCAGTATTTT	CASSHRGITDTQYF
TRBD1	15	few	TRBJ2-1	TRBV7-2	TGTGCCAGCAGCTTCTGGCAGGGGGACGGTAATGAGCAGTTCTTC	CASSFWQGDGNEQFF
-	13	-	TRBJ2-1	TRBV30	TGTACCTGGAGCATTGTGGGGTACAATGAGCAGTTCTTC	CTWSIVGYNEQFF
TRBD2	18	few	TRBJ2-1	TRBV9	TGTGCCAGCAGCGCCACCCACGGGGGGACTAGCGGGCCCAATGAGCAGTTCTTC	CASSATHGGTSGPNEQFF
TRBD2	14	-	TRBJ2-2	TRBV3-1	TGTGCCAGCAGGAAGGCGGGAGAAAAAGGGGAGCTGTTTTTT	CASRKAGEKGELFF
-	14	many	TRBJ2-7	TRBV12-3/TRBV12-4	TGTGCCAGCCGGTTTGCCCTGGGCGACTACGAGCAGTACTTC	CASRFALGDYEQYF
-	12	many	TRBJ2-3	TRBV11-2	TGTGCCAGCAGATTCCCATCAGATACGCAGTATTTT	CASRFPSDTQYF
-	15	few	TRBJ2-3	TRBV18	TGTGCCAGCTCACCTCGGACAATAGTAGCAGATACGCAGTATTTT	CASSPRTIVADTQYF
-	18	few	TRBJ2-1	TRBV7-3	TGTGCCAGCAGCTTAGATATAGGGCCACTTAGCTCCTACAATGAGCAGTTCTTC	CASSLDIGPLSSYNEQFF
-	15	-	TRBJ1-6	TRBV7-8	TGTGCCAGCAGCTCGAGGGGGAGTAGGGATTCACCCCTCCACTTT	CASSSRGSRDSPLHF
-	17	-	TRBJ2-7	TRBV19	TGTGCCAGTAGTAACTCCGCGGGATTGGGGGATGCCTACGAGCAGTACTTC	CASSNSAGLGDAYEQYF
TRBD2	15	few	TRBJ2-1	TRBV12-3/TRBV12-4	TGTGCCAGCAGTTTCCTAGCGGATACCTACAATGAGCAGTTCTTC	CASSFLADTYNEQFF
-	14	-	TRBJ1-2	TRBV7-9	TGTGCCAGCAGCTTAAATAAAGCTAACTATGGCTACACCTTC	CASSLNKANYGYTF
TRBD2	16	-	TRBJ2-1	TRBV6-1	TGTGCCAGCACATCGATTTGGTCTAGCGGGTACAATGAGCAGTTCTTC	CASTSIWSSGYNEQFF
-	11	many	TRBJ1-4	TRBV5-6	TGTGCCAGCAGTAGTGGGGAAAAACTGTTTTTT	CASSSGEKLFF
-	13	many	TRBJ2-2	TRBV20-1	TGCAGTGCTTACGACAGGGACTCCGGGGAGCTGTTTTTT	CSAYDRDSGELFF
-	15	many	TRBJ2-2	TRBV27	TGTGCCAGCAGTTCTCAGGACTGGCACACCGGGGAGCTGTTTTTT	CASSSQDWHTGELFF
-	18	many	TRBJ2-7	TRBV18	TGTGCCAGCTCGCTACCCCCACATGAGACTAGACGAGCCTACGAGCAGTACTTC	CASSLPPHETRRAYEQYF
-	13	-	TRBJ2-1	TRBV10-3	TGTGCCATCAGCTGGGGGCCGTCTCTTGAGCAGTTCTTC	CAISWGPSLEQFF
-	15	-	TRBJ2-5	TRBV6-1	TGTGCCAGCAGACCCGCGGGCGCACAACAAGAGACCCAGTACTTC	CASRPAGAQQETQYF
TRBD2	16	-	TRBJ2-1	TRBV20-1	TGCAGTGCTAGAGATATGGGACTAGCGGGAGTCACTGAGCAGTTCTTC	CSARDMGLAGVTEQFF
-	17	many	TRBJ2-3	TRBV7-9	TGTGCCAGCAGCCGACCGGGACGGCCTGAGTCCACAGATACGCAGTATTTT	CASSRPGRPESTDTQYF
-	15	many	TRBJ1-5	TRBV7-9	TGTGCCAGCAGCTTAACTGGACAGCCCAATCAGCCCCAGCATTTT	CASSLTGQPNQPQHF
TRBD2	16	many	TRBJ2-2	TRBV3-1	TGTGCCAGCAGCCACCTAGCGGGAGGAGCTGCGGGGGAGCTGTTTTTT	CASSHLAGGAAGELFF
-	14	many	TRBJ1-6	TRBV7-9	TGTGCCAGCAGCGCCAGGGGCCATAATTCACCCCTCCACTTT	CASSARGHNSPLHF